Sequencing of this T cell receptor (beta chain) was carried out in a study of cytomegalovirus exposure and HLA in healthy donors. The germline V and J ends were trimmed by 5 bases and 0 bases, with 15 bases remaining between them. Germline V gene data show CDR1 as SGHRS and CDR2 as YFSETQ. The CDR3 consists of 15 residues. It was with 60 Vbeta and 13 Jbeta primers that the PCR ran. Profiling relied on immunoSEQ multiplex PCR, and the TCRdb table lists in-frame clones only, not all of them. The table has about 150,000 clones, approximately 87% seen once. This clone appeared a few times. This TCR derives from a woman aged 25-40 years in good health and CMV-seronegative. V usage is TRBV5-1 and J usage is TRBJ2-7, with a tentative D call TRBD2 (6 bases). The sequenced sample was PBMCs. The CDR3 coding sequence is TGCGCCAGCAGTCCCATGGAGGGGATCTCCTACGAGCAGTACTTC. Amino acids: CASSPMEGISYEQYF.